The source of this T cell receptor (beta chain) is a study of blood T cell repertoires in COVID-19 (dated by TCRdb to about 2020). Regarding the complete study: Samples from collaborators originated in the United States, Italy and Spain and spanned both the acute and convalescent phases of COVID-19. Sample metadata almost always included a de-identified subject ID, COVID-19 status, age in years and sex. The dataset comprised deeply sampled blood TCRbeta repertoires from subjects exposed to, actively infected with, or recovered from COVID-19. The repertoires were released in a freely available public database intended as a resource for research on the immune response to SARS-CoV-2. Where available, HLA class I and class II types were obtained from metadata supplied by the sample provider rather than from assay-based typing. The samples were drawn from the first 160 participants of the ongoing ImmuneRACE study and from 1,254 subjects provided by 6 global collaborators. The prospective study material was composed of cDNA or gDNA derived from T cells, B-cell-depleted T cells, or PBMCs.

Broad study findings and their caveats: Clinical and demographic metadata were provided uncurated, with the amount varying by source and participant.

TCRbeta CDR3 regions were amplified from genomic DNA using the immunoSEQ Assay, a bias-controlled multiplex PCR. On the authors' methods: Within the assay, amplification of reference gene primers was used to estimate how many nucleated cells each sample contained. To quantify the absolute abundance of each unique TCRbeta CDR3 rearrangement, sequence reads were collapsed and filtered. For each sample, productive Simpson clonality was calculated as the square root of Simpson's diversity index across productive rearrangements. TCRdb mirrors the immuneACCESS table, restricted to in-frame sequences. Some clones are absent from its copies; in checked studies, under half trace to an unresolved V gene, and the reason for the others is unknown. The V and J calls and clone size were taken over from that table, and D and trimming were inferred from the DNA. The sample yields about 88,000 clones; 80% to 90% were counted once. The top ten clonotypes cover around 5% of the sample.

Notes on this clone: Its antigen has not been determined. The input lacks base qualities; no much larger clone sits a single base away.

Each collaborating institution followed its own protocols to collect whole blood in K2EDTA tubes. For TCRbeta analysis, collaborators shipped samples in one of three forms: frozen whole blood, isolated PBMCs, or DNA extracted from either of those sample types. The junction shows trimming of 3 bases on V and 0 bases on J, and the gene matches do not reach 10 bases of it. The germline V gene encodes CDR1 KGHSH and CDR2 LQKENI. There are 17 amino acids in the CDR3, from cysteine to phenylalanine inclusive. The only DNA kept is the CDR3, 51 bases in frame from the first base. The TCR sequence derives from an elderly woman with active COVID-19. This sequence uses TRBV18 and TRBJ2-5, and 7 junction bases match TRBD2. Sequencing was carried out using peripheral blood. The CDR3 has the sequence CASSPGTRGTNQETQYF. The bases read TGTGCCAGCTCACCGGGGACGAGAGGGACTAACCAAGAGACCCAGTACTTC.